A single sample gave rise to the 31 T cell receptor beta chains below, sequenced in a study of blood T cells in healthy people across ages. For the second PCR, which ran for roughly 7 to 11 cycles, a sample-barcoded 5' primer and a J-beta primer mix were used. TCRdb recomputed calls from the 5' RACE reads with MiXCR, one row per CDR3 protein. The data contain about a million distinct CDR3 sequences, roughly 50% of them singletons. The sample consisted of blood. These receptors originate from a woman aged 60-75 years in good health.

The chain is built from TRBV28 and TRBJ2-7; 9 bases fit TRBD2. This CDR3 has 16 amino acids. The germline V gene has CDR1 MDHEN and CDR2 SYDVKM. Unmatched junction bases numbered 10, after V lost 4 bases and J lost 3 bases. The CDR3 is CASSSLMVAGDYEQYF. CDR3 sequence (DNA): TGTGCCAGCAGTTCGCTTATGGTAGCGGGAGACTACGAGCAGTACTTC.

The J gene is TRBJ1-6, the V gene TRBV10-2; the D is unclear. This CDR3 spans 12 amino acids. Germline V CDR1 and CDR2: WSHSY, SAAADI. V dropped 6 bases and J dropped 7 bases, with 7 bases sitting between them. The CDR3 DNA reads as TGCGCCAGCAGGCAGACAAATTCACCCCTCCACTTT. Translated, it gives CASRQTNSPLHF.

The CDR3 nucleotides are TGCGCCAGCAGCCAAGATGCGGGGAGCTATGGCTACACCTTC. This codes for CASSQDAGSYGYTF. V and J are TRBV4-3 and TRBJ1-2; D unresolved. The V gene lost 0 bases and the J gene lost 4 bases, with 9 bases spanning the gap. The CDR3 is 14 residues long. The germline CDR1 and CDR2 sequences are LGHNA and YSLEER.

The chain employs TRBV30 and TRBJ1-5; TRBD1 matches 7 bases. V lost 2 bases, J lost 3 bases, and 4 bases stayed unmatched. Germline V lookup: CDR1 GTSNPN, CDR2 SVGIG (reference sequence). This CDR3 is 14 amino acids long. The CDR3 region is CAWSRTGLNQPQHF. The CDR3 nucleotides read TGTGCCTGGAGTAGGACAGGCCTCAATCAGCCCCAGCATTTT.

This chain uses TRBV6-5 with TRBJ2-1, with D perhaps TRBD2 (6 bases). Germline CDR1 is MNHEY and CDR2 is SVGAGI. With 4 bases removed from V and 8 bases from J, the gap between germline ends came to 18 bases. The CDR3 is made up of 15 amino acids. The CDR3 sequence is CASSSPGLQRHEQFF. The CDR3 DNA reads TGTGCCAGCAGTTCCCCGGGACTCCAGCGCCATGAGCAGTTCTTC.

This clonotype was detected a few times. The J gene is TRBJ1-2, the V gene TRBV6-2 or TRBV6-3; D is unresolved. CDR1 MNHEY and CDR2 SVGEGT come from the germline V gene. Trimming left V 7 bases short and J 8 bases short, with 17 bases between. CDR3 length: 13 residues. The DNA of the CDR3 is TGTGCCAGCACCCCATCGGACCCCTACGGCTACACCTTC. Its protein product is CASTPSDPYGYTF.

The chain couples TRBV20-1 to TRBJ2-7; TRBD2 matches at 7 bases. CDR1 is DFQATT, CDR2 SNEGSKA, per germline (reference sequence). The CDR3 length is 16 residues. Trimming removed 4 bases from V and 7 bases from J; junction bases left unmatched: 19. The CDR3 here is CSATHPSDGGRYEQYF. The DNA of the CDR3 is TGCAGTGCTACCCACCCCAGCGATGGCGGGAGATATGAGCAGTACTTC.

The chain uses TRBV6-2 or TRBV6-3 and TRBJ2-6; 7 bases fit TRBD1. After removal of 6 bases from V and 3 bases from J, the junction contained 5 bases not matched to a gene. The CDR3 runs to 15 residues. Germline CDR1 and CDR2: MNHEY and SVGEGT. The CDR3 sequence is CASRNRGNGANVLTF. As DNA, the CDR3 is TGTGCCAGCAGGAACAGGGGCAATGGGGCCAACGTCCTGACTTTC.

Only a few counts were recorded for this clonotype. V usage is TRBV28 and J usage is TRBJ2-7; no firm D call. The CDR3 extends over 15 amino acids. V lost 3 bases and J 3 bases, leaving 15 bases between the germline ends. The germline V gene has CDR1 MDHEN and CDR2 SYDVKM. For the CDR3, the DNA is TGTGCCAGCAGTTTCGTGTCCCTCCTTGGCTACGAGCAGTACTTC. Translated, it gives CASSFVSLLGYEQYF.

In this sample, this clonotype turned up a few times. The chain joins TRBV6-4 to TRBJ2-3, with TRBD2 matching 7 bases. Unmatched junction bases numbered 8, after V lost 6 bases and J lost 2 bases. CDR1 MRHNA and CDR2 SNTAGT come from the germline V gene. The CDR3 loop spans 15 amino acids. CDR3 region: CASSPGTTDTDTQYF. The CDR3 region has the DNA TGTGCCAGCAGCCCCGGGACTACGGACACAGATACGCAGTATTTT.

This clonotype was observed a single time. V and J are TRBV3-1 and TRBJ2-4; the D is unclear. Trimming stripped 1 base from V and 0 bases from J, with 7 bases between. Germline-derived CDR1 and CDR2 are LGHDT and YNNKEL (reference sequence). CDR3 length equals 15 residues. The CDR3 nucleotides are TGTGCCAGCAGCCAAGGGTTCTTAGCCAAAAACATTCAGTACTTC. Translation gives CASSQGFLAKNIQYF.

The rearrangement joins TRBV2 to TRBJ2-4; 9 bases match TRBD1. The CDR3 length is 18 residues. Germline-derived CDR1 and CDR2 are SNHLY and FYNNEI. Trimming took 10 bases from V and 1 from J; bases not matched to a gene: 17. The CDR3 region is CAILRQGDIPRAKNIQYF. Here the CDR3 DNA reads TGTGCCATTCTAAGACAGGGGGACATCCCTAGGGCCAAAAACATTCAGTACTTC.

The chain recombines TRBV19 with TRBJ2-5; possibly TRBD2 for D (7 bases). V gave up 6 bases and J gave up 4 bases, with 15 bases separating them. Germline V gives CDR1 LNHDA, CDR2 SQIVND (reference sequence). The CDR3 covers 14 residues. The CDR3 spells CASRRRGAGETQYF. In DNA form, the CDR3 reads TGTGCCAGTAGACGTCGGGGGGCCGGAGAGACCCAGTACTTC. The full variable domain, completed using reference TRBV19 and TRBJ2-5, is DGGITQSPKYLFRKEGQNVTLSCEQNLNHDAMYWYRQDPGQGLRLIYYSQIVNDFQKGDIAEGYSVSREKKESFPLTVTSAQKNPTAFYLCASRRRGAGETQYFGPGTRLLVL.

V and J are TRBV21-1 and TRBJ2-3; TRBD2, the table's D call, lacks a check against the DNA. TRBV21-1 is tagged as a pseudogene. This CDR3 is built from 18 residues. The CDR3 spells CASSKVLQLAGNGLSQYF. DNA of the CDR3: TGCGCCAGCAGCAAAGTCCTTCAACTAGCGGGAAACGGCTTATCGCAGTATTTT.

The CDR3: CASSQGTSGSWTGELFF. In DNA, the CDR3 is TGTGCCAGCAGCCAAGGGACTAGCGGGAGCTGGACCGGGGAGCTGTTTTTT. This chain uses TRBV27 with TRBJ2-2, with TRBD2 matching 14 bases. Germline CDR1 reads MNHEY; CDR2 reads SMNVEV (reference sequence). The CDR3 spans 17 residues. The trim removed 6 bases at V and 5 bases at J, leaving 8 bases unmatched.

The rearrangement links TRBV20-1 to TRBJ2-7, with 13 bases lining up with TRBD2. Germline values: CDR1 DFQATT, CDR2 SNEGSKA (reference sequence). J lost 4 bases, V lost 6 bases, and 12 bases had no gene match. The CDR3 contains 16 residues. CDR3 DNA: TGCAGTGCCCAAGGGACTAGCGGGGCAATTGGGTACGAGCAGTACTTC. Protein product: CSAQGTSGAIGYEQYF.

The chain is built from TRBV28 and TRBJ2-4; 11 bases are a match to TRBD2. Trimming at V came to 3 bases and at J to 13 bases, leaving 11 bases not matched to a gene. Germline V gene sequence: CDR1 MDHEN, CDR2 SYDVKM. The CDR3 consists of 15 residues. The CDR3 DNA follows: TGTGCCAGCAGTTTTAGCGGGAGGGCCCTCGGGGAGCAGTACTTC. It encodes CASSFSGRALGEQYF.

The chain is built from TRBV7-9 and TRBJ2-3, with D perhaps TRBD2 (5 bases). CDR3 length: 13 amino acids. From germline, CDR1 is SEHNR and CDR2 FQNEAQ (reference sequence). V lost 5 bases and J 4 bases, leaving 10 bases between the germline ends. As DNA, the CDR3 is TGTGCCAGCAGCCCGGGGATAGCAGATACGCAGTATTTT. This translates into CASSPGIADTQYF.

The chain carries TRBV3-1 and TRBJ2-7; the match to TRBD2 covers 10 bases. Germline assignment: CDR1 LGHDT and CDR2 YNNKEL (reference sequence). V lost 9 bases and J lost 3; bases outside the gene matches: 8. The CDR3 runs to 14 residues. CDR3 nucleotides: TGTGCCAGTTGTGGACTAGCGGAATTCTACGAGCAGTACTTC. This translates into CASCGLAEFYEQYF.

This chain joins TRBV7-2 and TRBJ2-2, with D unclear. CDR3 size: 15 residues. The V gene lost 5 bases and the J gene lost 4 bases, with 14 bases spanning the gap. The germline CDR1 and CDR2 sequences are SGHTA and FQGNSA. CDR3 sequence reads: CASSKIVSSTGELFF. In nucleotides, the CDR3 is TGTGCCAGCAGCAAGATCGTGTCTAGCACCGGGGAGCTGTTTTTT.

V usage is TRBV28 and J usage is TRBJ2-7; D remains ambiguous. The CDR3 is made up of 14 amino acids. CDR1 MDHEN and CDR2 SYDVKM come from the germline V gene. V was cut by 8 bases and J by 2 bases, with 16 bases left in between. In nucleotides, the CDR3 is TGTGCCAGCCCTGCAATGTTTATGCCCTACGAGCAGTACTTC. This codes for CASPAMFMPYEQYF.

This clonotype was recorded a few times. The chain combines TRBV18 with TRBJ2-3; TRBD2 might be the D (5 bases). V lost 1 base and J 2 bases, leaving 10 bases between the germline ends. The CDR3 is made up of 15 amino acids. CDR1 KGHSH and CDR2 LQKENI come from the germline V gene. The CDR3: CASSPQAAPTDTQYF. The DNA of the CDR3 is TGTGCCAGCTCACCACAAGCGGCCCCCACAGATACGCAGTATTTT.

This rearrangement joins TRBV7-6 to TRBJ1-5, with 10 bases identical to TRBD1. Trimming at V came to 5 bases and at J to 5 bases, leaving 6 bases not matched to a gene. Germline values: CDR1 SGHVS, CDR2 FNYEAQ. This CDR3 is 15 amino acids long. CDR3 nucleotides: TGTGCCAGCAGCCCTGGACAGGGGGAATATCAGCCCCAGCATTTT. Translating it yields CASSPGQGEYQPQHF.

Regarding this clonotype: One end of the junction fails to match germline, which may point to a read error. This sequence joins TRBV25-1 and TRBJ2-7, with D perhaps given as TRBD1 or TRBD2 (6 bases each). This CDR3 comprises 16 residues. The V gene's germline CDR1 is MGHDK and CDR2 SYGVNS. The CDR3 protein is CAGSVGGAGATYEQYF. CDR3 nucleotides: TGTGCCGGCAGTGTAGGCGGGGCAGGGGCTACCTACGAGCAGTACTTC.

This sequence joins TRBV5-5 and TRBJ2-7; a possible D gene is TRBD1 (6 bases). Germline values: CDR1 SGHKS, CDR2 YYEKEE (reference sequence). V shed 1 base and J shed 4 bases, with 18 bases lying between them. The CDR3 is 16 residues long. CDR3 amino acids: CASSLTNSGTQYEQYF. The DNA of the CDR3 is TGTGCCAGCAGCTTGACGAACTCCGGGACACAATACGAGCAGTACTTC.

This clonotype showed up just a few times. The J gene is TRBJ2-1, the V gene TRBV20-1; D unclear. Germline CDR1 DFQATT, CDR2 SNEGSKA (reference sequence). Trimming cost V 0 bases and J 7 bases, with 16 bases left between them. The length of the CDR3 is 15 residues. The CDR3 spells CSARDPPLGRNEQFF. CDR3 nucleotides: TGCAGTGCTAGAGACCCCCCACTGGGAAGGAATGAGCAGTTCTTC.

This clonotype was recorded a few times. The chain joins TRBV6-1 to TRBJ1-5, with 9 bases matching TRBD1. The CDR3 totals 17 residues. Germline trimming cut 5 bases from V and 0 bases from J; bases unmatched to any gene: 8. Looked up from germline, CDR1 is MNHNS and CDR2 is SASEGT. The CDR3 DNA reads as TGTGCCAGCAGTCCCGGCGGGACAGGGCATAGCAATCAGCCCCAGCATTTT. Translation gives CASSPGGTGHSNQPQHF.

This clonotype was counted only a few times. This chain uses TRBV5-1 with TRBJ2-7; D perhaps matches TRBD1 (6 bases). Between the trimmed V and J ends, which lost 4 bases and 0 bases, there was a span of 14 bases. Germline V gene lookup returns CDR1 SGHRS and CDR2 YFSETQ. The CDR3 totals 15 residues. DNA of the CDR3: TGCGCCAGCAGCCTCGGCCACAGGGACTCCTACGAGCAGTACTTC. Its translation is CASSLGHRDSYEQYF.

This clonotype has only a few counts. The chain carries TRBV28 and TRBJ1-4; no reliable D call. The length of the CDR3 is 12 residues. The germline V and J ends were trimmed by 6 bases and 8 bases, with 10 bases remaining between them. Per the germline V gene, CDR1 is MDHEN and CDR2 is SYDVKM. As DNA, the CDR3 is TGTGCCAGCAGCCCTGGCCGCGAAAAACTGTTTTTT. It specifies CASSPGREKLFF.

This chain's CDR3 is CASSWTGTGVEQYF. DNA for the CDR3: TGTGCCAGCAGTTGGACCGGGACAGGGGTCGAGCAGTACTTC. This sequence joins TRBV28 and TRBJ2-7; 10 nucleotides line up with TRBD1. With V trimmed by 4 bases and J by 6 bases, 6 bases remained unmatched. This CDR3 comprises 14 residues. Germline loops: CDR1 MDHEN, CDR2 SYDVKM.

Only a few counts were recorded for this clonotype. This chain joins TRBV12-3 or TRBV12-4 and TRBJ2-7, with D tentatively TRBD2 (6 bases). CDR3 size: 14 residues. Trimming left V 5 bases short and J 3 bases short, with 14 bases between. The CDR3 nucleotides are TGTGCCAGCAGTCGGAGGGAAATCGGCTACGAGCAGTACTTC. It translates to CASSRREIGYEQYF.